Listed here are 9 T cell receptor beta chains from one sample, sequenced in a study of regulatory T cells in long-lasting Graves disease. Time point in this sample: persistent/refractory GD, antithyroid drugs over 5 years with positive TRAb. RNA isolated from PBMCs was used to make the TCR library. Researchers made TCR beta libraries by using iRepertoire HTBI primers and running Arm-PCR on CDR3 regions. From the multiplex PCR reads, TCRdb called clonotypes with MiXCR, one entry per CDR3 protein. The sample holds 300,000 or so distinct CDR3 sequences, roughly 21% seen once. This material consisted of peripheral blood mononuclear cells (PBMCs), taken when the disease was refractory, from a patient treated with antithyroid drugs. These receptors all come from a female donor with Graves disease.

This clonotype was counted at least ten times. The chain links TRBV28 to TRBJ2-6; tentative D call: TRBD2 (7 bases). CDR3 length: 15 residues. The germline V and J ends were trimmed by 3 bases and 4 bases, with 10 bases remaining between them. Germline V gives CDR1 MDHEN, CDR2 SYDVKM. This chain's CDR3 is CASSLGGTGANVLTF. The CDR3 DNA follows: TGTGCCAGCAGTTTGGGGGGGACAGGGGCCAACGTCCTGACTTTC.

The chain employs TRBV7-9 and TRBJ2-5; D possibly corresponds to TRBD1 (5 bases). V was pared by 3 bases and J by 1 base, with 18 bases between. The CDR3 has 17 residues. CDR1 is SEHNR, CDR2 FQNEAQ, per germline (reference sequence). The CDR3 here is CASSFPKDTASQETQYF. CDR3 DNA sequence: TGTGCCAGCAGCTTCCCAAAGGACACAGCCTCCCAAGAGACCCAGTACTTC.

In this sample, this clonotype turned up a few times. The chain links TRBV24-1 to TRBJ1-5, with 7 bases that match TRBD1. The V gene end was trimmed by 2 bases and the J gene end by 4 bases; junction bases not matched to a gene: 4. Germline assignment: CDR1 KGHDR and CDR2 SFDVKD. The CDR3 loop spans 15 amino acids. Here the CDR3 DNA reads TGTGCCACCAGTGATTCACAGGGGTCTAATCAGCCCCAGCATTTT. Translated: CATSDSQGSNQPQHF.

This clonotype turned up a few times. The gene calls are TRBV19 and TRBJ1-5; D not resolved. This CDR3 contains 14 residues. V was clipped by 7 bases and J by 4 bases, with 14 bases between them. Germline V gene lookup returns CDR1 LNHDA and CDR2 SQIVND (reference sequence). This chain's CDR3 is CASNSFVRNQPQHF. Written as DNA, the CDR3 is TGTGCCAGTAACTCGTTCGTTAGGAATCAGCCCCAGCATTTT.

This clonotype was observed a few times. A single base is all that separates this from a far larger clone, so a read error is likely. This chain uses TRBV6-5 with TRBJ2-1, with 10 positions matching TRBD2. The end of the DNA aligns better with TRBJ2-5, so the J call may be wrong. This CDR3 has 15 residues. Per germline, CDR1 MNHEY and CDR2 SVGAGI. Here the CDR3 DNA reads TGTGCCAGCAGTTACAGCGGGGGGGGGGGGAAGACCCAGTACTTC. It codes for CASSYSGGGGKTQYF.

This clonotype came up a few times. The CDR3, as DNA: TGTGCCAGCAGCTTCTTTCAGGGACCCAAAAACACCGGGGAGCTGTTTTTT. Encoded protein: CASSFFQGPKNTGELFF. The J gene is TRBJ2-2, the V gene TRBV7-9; D possibly matches TRBD1 or TRBD2 (5 bases each). The V end lost 3 bases, the J end lost 2 bases, and 16 bases lay between the germline ends. The germline gives CDR1 SEHNR, CDR2 FQNEAQ (reference sequence). CDR3 length equals 17 residues.

This rearrangement joins TRBV19 to TRBJ2-5; tentative D call: TRBD1 (5 bases). Trimming left V 1 base short and J 4 bases short, with 10 bases between. The CDR3 loop spans 14 amino acids. The germline gives CDR1 LNHDA, CDR2 SQIVND (reference sequence). CDR3 sequence reads: CASSIVGAGETQYF. Here the CDR3 DNA reads TGTGCCAGTAGTATAGTAGGGGCAGGAGAGACCCAGTACTTC.

The table lists this clonotype with many counts. The chain uses TRBV2 and TRBJ1-4; D not resolved. This CDR3 contains 12 residues. In germline, CDR1 is SNHLY, CDR2 FYNNEI. The V and J ends lost 6 bases and 6 bases respectively, with 8 bases between them. The CDR3 DNA reads as TGTGCCAGCAGAAGGGAGGATGAAAAACTGTTTTTT. Translated: CASRREDEKLFF.

This clonotype was picked up a small number of times. V is TRBV2 and J is TRBJ2-7; 8 bases agree with TRBD2. Germline loops: CDR1 SNHLY, CDR2 FYNNEI. With V trimmed by 6 bases and J by 5 bases, 9 bases remained unmatched. The CDR3 contains 14 residues. Here the CDR3 DNA reads TGTGCCAGCAGGACCCTCGGGGGGGTCAACGAGCAGTACTTC. Protein sequence: CASRTLGGVNEQYF.